This entry features one TCR beta chain sequence. The data originate from a study of shared clonotypes between healthy human individuals. At the level of the study: Donors were two women and three men aged 18 to 49.

TCRdb's copy holds only in-frame clones and misses some; the assay was immunoSEQ multiplex PCR. The sample includes millions of clones, under 95% of them seen just once. The CDR3 is made up of 14 amino acids. The germline V gene has CDR1 MNHNY and CDR2 SVGAGI (reference sequence). V lost 7 bases to trimming and J lost 2 bases, with 12 bases between them. CD8 cells regarded as naive lacked CD45RO, were positively chosen for CCR7, and omitted terminally differentiated effector memory CD45RA+ cells. This clonotype was sampled from a young man in good health. Some clones in this sample may be carry-over from other donors' samples. The specimen was naive CD8+ T cells from PBMCs. This chain joins TRBV6-6 and TRBJ2-1, with D maybe TRBD2 (6 bases). The CDR3 DNA reads as TGTGCCAGCAAGGAGGGAGAAACCTACAATGAGCAGTTCTTC. The encoded protein is CASKEGETYNEQFF.